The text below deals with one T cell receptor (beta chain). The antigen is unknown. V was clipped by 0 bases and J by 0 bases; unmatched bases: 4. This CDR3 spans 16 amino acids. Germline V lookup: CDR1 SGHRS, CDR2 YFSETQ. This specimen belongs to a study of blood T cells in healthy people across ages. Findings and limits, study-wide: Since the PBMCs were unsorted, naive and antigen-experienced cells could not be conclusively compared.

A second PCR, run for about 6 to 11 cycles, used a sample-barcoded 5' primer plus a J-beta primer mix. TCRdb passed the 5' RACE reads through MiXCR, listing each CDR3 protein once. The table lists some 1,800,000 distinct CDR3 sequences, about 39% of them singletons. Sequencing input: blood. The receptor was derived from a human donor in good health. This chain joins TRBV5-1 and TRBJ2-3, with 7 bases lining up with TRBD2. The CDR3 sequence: CASSLGVSGSTDTQYF. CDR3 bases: TGCGCCAGCAGCTTGGGGGTTAGCGGGAGCACAGATACGCAGTATTTT.